These 28 T cell receptor beta chains were sequenced from one sample in a study of blood T cell repertoires in COVID-19. The table came from immunoSEQ multiplex PCR; TCRdb's copy has only in-frame clones and leaves some out. The sample lists about 220,000 clones; roughly 85% were seen once. Sequenced input: peripheral blood. Every receptor here comes from a woman aged 40 to 49 with active or convalescent COVID-19.

The J gene is TRBJ2-1, the V gene TRBV5-4; a weak D match, TRBD2 (6 bases). CDR3 length: 12 residues. Germline values: CDR1 SGHNT, CDR2 YYREEE (reference sequence). Between the trimmed V and J ends, which lost 5 bases and 9 bases, there was a span of 12 bases. The CDR3 sequence: CASSVPGGEQFF. The CDR3, as DNA: TGTGCCAGCAGTGTGCCCGGGGGTGAGCAGTTCTTC.

J is TRBJ2-2 and V is TRBV19; 12 nucleotides agree with TRBD2. CDR1 LNHDA and CDR2 SQIVND come from the germline V gene (reference sequence). Trimming took 7 bases from V and 5 from J; bases not matched to a gene: 8. The CDR3 is made up of 16 amino acids. The CDR3 loop is CASISSGRAGTGELFF. As DNA, the CDR3 is TGTGCCAGTATCTCTAGCGGGAGGGCCGGGACCGGGGAGCTGTTTTTT.

In DNA form, the CDR3 reads TGTGCCAGCAGTGAGCGTCAGGTGGGACTCAATGAGCAGTTCTTC. It specifies CASSERQVGLNEQFF. The J gene is TRBJ2-1, the V gene TRBV25-1; tentative D call: TRBD2 (6 bases). Deletions cut 3 bases from V and 6 bases from J, with 15 bases between. Germline-derived CDR1 and CDR2 are MGHDK and SYGVNS. The CDR3 loop spans 15 amino acids.

This clone appeared a single time. V and J are TRBV19 and TRBJ1-2; 7 bases align to TRBD1. The CDR3 consists of 15 residues. Germline assignment: CDR1 LNHDA and CDR2 SQIVND (reference sequence). The junction had 8 bases not matched to a gene; V was cut back by 4 bases and J by 3 bases. CDR3 amino acids: CASSKQGKGDYGYTF. The CDR3 nucleotides are TGTGCCAGTAGTAAACAGGGGAAAGGTGACTATGGCTACACCTTC.

The rearrangement uses TRBV7-2 and TRBJ1-2; D perhaps matches TRBD1 (6 bases). Looked up from germline, CDR1 is SGHTA and CDR2 is FQGNSA. The V gene lost 1 base and the J gene lost 1 base, with 10 bases spanning the gap. The CDR3 consists of 15 residues. For the CDR3, the DNA is TGTGCCAGCAGCTTAGGGGGGGGCAGTAACTATGGCTACACCTTC. Translation: CASSLGGGSNYGYTF.

The chain recombines TRBV27 with TRBJ2-1; TRBD2 matches at 8 bases. Germline values: CDR1 MNHEY, CDR2 SMNVEV (reference sequence). The CDR3 consists of 15 residues. V was pared by 5 bases and J by 5 bases, with 8 bases of the junction left unmatched. The CDR3 DNA reads TGTGCCAGCAGTCAGGGACTAGGCGCCGACAATGAGCAGTTCTTC. This codes for CASSQGLGADNEQFF.

This rearrangement joins TRBV18 to TRBJ1-1; D perhaps matches TRBD1 (6 bases). Deletions cut 3 bases from V and 12 bases from J, with 17 bases between. There are 13 residues in the CDR3. In germline, CDR1 is KGHSH, CDR2 LQKENI. The CDR3 sequence: CASSPAGDRGTFF. DNA for the CDR3: TGTGCCAGCTCACCGGCAGGGGACCGCGGTACTTTCTTT.

This chain uses TRBV20-1 with TRBJ2-3; D is undetermined. This CDR3 region has 12 residues. Trimming pared 3 bases from V and 1 base from J, leaving 5 bases between. Germline V lookup: CDR1 DFQATT, CDR2 SNEGSKA (reference sequence). The CDR3 reads CSASGGTDTQYF. CDR3 nucleotide sequence: TGCAGTGCTAGTGGCGGCACAGATACGCAGTATTTT.

The J gene is TRBJ1-2, the V gene TRBV3-1 (or the pseudogene TRBV3-2); 9 bases align to TRBD1. Germline V lookup: CDR1 LGHDT, CDR2 YNNKEL (reference sequence). This CDR3 is 16 amino acids long. J lost 0 bases, V lost 1 base, and 3 bases had no gene match. The CDR3 DNA sequence: TGTGCCAGCAGCCAAGGTTGGACAGGGGCTAACTATGGCTACACCTTC. It yields the protein CASSQGWTGANYGYTF.

V and J are TRBV6-5 and TRBJ1-5; TRBD1 is a possible D gene (5 bases). Germline V CDR1 and CDR2: MNHEY, SVGAGI. The CDR3 covers 14 residues. The V end lost 8 bases, the J end lost 7 bases, and 18 bases lay between the germline ends. CDR3 protein: CASGKDQGRQPQHF. CDR3 nucleotides: TGTGCCAGCGGGAAAGATCAGGGTCGACAGCCCCAGCATTTT.

The chain combines TRBV7-9 with TRBJ2-7, with 7 bases fitting TRBD1. V was pared by 5 bases and J by 5 bases, with 3 bases of the junction left unmatched. This CDR3 is 12 amino acids long. Germline V gives CDR1 SEHNR, CDR2 FQNEAQ (reference sequence). The CDR3 spells CASSRGGDEQYF. The CDR3 nucleotides read TGTGCCAGCAGCCGAGGGGGCGACGAGCAGTACTTC.

The chain is built from TRBV4-2 and TRBJ2-2, with 11 bases aligning to TRBD2. Losses at the gene ends were 6 bases for V and 5 bases for J; bases not matched to a gene: 5. Germline assignment: CDR1 LGHNA and CDR2 YNFKEQ. The CDR3 totals 15 residues. The CDR3 loop is CASRASGRSTGELFF. The CDR3 DNA reads as TGTGCCAGCAGGGCTAGCGGGAGGTCGACCGGGGAGCTGTTTTTT.

The chain employs TRBV10-3 and TRBJ1-2; 9 positions agree with TRBD1. Germline V lookup: CDR1 ENHRY, CDR2 SYGVKD. The V gene end was trimmed by 2 bases and the J gene end by 4 bases; junction bases not matched to a gene: 8. CDR3 length: 16 amino acids. CDR3 protein: CAISEITGGAGYGYTF. The DNA of the CDR3 is TGTGCCATCAGTGAGATTACAGGGGGCGCGGGCTATGGCTACACCTTC.

This chain uses TRBV14 with TRBJ2-7, with 12 bases that match TRBD2. The CDR3 is 15 residues long. Trimming at V came to 1 base and at J to 4 bases, leaving 2 bases not matched to a gene. Per the germline V gene, CDR1 is SGHDN and CDR2 is FVKESK. CDR3 in DNA: TGTGCCAGCAGCCAAGGACTAGCGGGAGTATACGAGCAGTACTTC. It translates to CASSQGLAGVYEQYF.

The chain joins TRBV19 to TRBJ1-1, with 8 bases matching TRBD1. Trimming at V came to 7 bases and at J to 7 bases, leaving 11 bases not matched to a gene. This CDR3 comprises 14 residues. CDR1 and CDR2 (germline): LNHDA, SQIVND (reference sequence). CDR3 protein: CASMGHRGDGEAFF. As DNA, the CDR3 is TGTGCCAGTATGGGACACAGGGGGGATGGTGAAGCTTTCTTT.

The genes are TRBV13 and TRBJ2-7, with D perhaps matching TRBD2 (6 bases). The CDR3 covers 14 residues. V was trimmed by 3 bases and J by 2 bases, leaving 11 bases between them. From germline, CDR1 is PRHDT and CDR2 FYEKMQ (reference sequence). This CDR3 reads CASSFNRGTYEQYF. In nucleotides, the CDR3 is TGTGCCAGCAGCTTTAATCGCGGGACCTACGAGCAGTACTTC.

The chain recombines TRBV7-3 with TRBJ1-1; unclear D gene. Trimming stripped 2 bases from V and 2 bases from J, with 6 bases between. CDR3 length equals 13 residues. Germline-derived CDR1 and CDR2 are SGHTA and FQGTGA. CDR3 bases: TGTGCCAGCAGCTTAGGGCGCAACACTGAAGCTTTCTTT. Its translation: CASSLGRNTEAFF.

The V gene is TRBV14, the J gene TRBJ2-7; unclear D gene. Trimming removed 2 bases at V and 2 bases at J, with 4 bases between. Germline V gene data show CDR1 as SGHDN and CDR2 as FVKESK. This CDR3 region has 12 residues. The CDR3 bases are TGTGCCAGCAGCCAACATGCCTACGAGCAGTACTTC. It is translated as CASSQHAYEQYF.

The J gene is TRBJ1-1, the V gene TRBV11-2; the D is unclear. CDR1 and CDR2 from the germline V gene are SGHAT and FQNNGV. The CDR3 is 13 amino acids. V lost 0 bases to trimming and J lost 7 bases, with 9 bases between them. The CDR3 loop is CASSLDWADEAFF. In nucleotides, the CDR3 is TGTGCCAGCAGCTTAGATTGGGCAGATGAAGCTTTCTTT.

This chain connects TRBV2 to TRBJ2-5; possible D gene TRBD2, 7 bases. This CDR3 has 12 residues. Germline V gene lookup returns CDR1 SNHLY and CDR2 FYNNEI. The V end was cut by 3 bases, the J end by 9 bases, with 11 bases between. This CDR3 reads CASSERGRAQYF. The CDR3 DNA reads TGTGCCAGCAGTGAGCGGGGGCGGGCCCAGTACTTC.

The genes are TRBV27 and TRBJ2-6, with a weak D call TRBD1 (6 bases). V dropped 6 bases and J dropped 0 bases, with 15 bases sitting between them. Per the germline V gene, CDR1 is MNHEY and CDR2 is SMNVEV (reference sequence). This CDR3 is built from 17 residues. The chain's CDR3 is CASRRLQGLSGANVLTF. Here the CDR3 DNA reads TGTGCCAGCAGACGGTTACAGGGTCTCTCTGGGGCCAACGTCCTGACTTTC.

V gene TRBV24-1 combines with J gene TRBJ2-3, with 8 bases lining up with TRBD1. The CDR3 consists of 14 residues. Germline V gene data show CDR1 as KGHDR and CDR2 as SFDVKD. V was clipped by 8 bases and J by 4 bases; unmatched bases: 7. CDR3 coding DNA: TGTGCCACCAACAGGGGGTCCGCGGCAGATACGCAGTATTTT. The encoded protein is CATNRGSAADTQYF.

This chain joins TRBV5-4 and TRBJ2-5, with D perhaps TRBD2 (7 bases). Germline CDR1 and CDR2: SGHNT and YYREEE (reference sequence). This CDR3 is 14 amino acids long. V was pared by 3 bases and J by 6 bases, with 15 bases between. The CDR3, as DNA: TGTGCCAGCAGCTCTAGGGAGGGGGTAAAGACCCAGTACTTC. Amino acid sequence: CASSSREGVKTQYF. The full variable domain, with the rest looked up from reference TRBV5-4 and TRBJ2-5, is ETGVTQSPTHLIKTRGQQVTLRCSSQSGHNTVSWYQQALGQGPQFIFQYYREEENGRGNFPPRFSGLQFPNYSSELNVNALELDDSALYLCASSSREGVKTQYFGPGTRLLVL.

The rearrangement uses TRBV29-1 and TRBJ1-5, with 10 positions matching TRBD1. CDR1 SQVTM and CDR2 ANQGSEA come from the germline V gene. V was clipped by 3 bases and J by 1 base; unmatched bases: 3. The CDR3 has 15 amino acids. The CDR3, as DNA: TGCAGCGTTGAGGAGGGACAGGGGAGCAATCAGCCCCAGCATTTT. It yields the protein CSVEEGQGSNQPQHF.

The rearrangement links TRBV27 to TRBJ1-2; the D gene is possibly TRBD1 (5 bases). The V end lost 3 bases, the J end lost 4 bases, and 12 bases lay between the germline ends. Per the germline V gene, CDR1 is MNHEY and CDR2 is SMNVEV (reference sequence). This CDR3 comprises 14 residues. The CDR3 sequence: CASSFGGDFYGYTF. The CDR3 coding sequence is TGTGCCAGCAGTTTCGGAGGGGATTTCTATGGCTACACCTTC.

The chain is built from TRBV7-2 and TRBJ1-1; 7 bases are shared with TRBD1. V shed 4 bases, J shed 3 bases, and the junction held 8 bases outside the gene matches. This CDR3 region has 15 residues. CDR1 SGHTA and CDR2 FQGNSA come from the germline V gene. CDR3 nucleotides: TGTGCCAGCAGCTCTCAGGGGGTCGAGTACACTGAAGCTTTCTTT. The encoded protein is CASSSQGVEYTEAFF.

The chain links TRBV6-2 or TRBV6-3 to TRBJ2-7; D unclear. The CDR3 is made up of 13 amino acids. The germline V and J ends were trimmed by 0 bases and 9 bases, with 12 bases remaining between them. From germline, CDR1 is MNHEY and CDR2 SVGEGT. The chain's CDR3 is CASSYSQTSGQYF. In nucleotides, the CDR3 is TGTGCCAGCAGTTACTCACAAACCTCGGGGCAGTACTTC.

This chain connects TRBV5-5 to TRBJ1-1; TRBD1 agrees at 9 bases. Per the germline V gene, CDR1 is SGHKS and CDR2 is YYEKEE (reference sequence). Trimming at V came to 2 bases and at J to 4 bases, leaving 12 bases not matched to a gene. The CDR3 has 17 amino acids. In DNA, the CDR3 is TGTGCCAGCAGCTTAATACCGGGACAGGGTCGGGGCACTGAAGCTTTCTTT. This sequence encodes CASSLIPGQGRGTEAFF.